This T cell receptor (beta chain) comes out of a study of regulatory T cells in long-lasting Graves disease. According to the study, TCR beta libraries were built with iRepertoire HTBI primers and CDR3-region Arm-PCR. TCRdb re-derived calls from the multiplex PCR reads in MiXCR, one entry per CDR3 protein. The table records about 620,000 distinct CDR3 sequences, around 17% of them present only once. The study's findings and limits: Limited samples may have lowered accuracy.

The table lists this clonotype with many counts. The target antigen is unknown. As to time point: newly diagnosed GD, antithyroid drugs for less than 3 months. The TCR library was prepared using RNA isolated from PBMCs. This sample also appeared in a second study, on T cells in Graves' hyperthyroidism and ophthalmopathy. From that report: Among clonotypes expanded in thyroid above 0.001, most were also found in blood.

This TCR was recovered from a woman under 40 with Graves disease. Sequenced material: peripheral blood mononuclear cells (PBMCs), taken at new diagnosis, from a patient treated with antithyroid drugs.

The CDR3 DNA is TGTGCCAGCAGCCCGCAACAGGGGGCTGGTCAGCCCCAGCATTTT. It is translated as CASSPQQGAGQPQHF. The rearrangement uses TRBV7-8 and TRBJ1-5; 9 bases fit TRBD1. The CDR3 totals 15 residues. Trimming cost V 5 bases and J 6 bases; bases outside gene matches: 8. The germline V gene has CDR1 SGHVS and CDR2 FQNEAQ.